This TCR beta chain stems from a study of human T cells and chemical hapten exposure. There are 14 residues in the CDR3. Trimming took 6 bases from V and 5 from J, leaving 16 bases between them. Germline V gene data show CDR1 as KGHSH and CDR2 as LQKENI. The time point denotes: patch test 1, 2 weeks after DPC sensitization. Treatment of the sample: therapeutic diphenylcyclopropenone sensitization with weekly scalp DPC. One entry per CDR3 protein results from TCRdb running MiXCR on the RACE reads. The sample shows around 74,000 distinct CDR3 sequences, 32% of them seen only once. The genes are TRBV18 and TRBJ2-5; possibly TRBD2 for D (6 bases). This receptor was identified in a man between 35 and 55 years old with alopecia areata. Some clones in this sample may be carry-over from other donors' samples. Sample: whole blood, taken in connection with sensitization to the hapten diphenylcyclopropenone (DPC). This chain's CDR3 is CASSLGGSGETQYF. CDR3 coding DNA: TGTGCCAGCTCCCTGGGAGGAAGCGGCGAGACCCAGTACTTC.